The sequence of this T cell receptor beta chain was determined in a study of blood T cell repertoires in COVID-19. Assay used: immunoSEQ multiplex PCR; TCRdb lists only in-frame clones, some missing. The data hold 250,000 to 300,000 clones, with approximately 91% observed a single time. V lost 0 bases, J lost 3 bases, and 12 bases lay in between. The germline gives CDR1 ENHRY, CDR2 SYGVKD. The length of the CDR3 is 16 residues. The chain is built from TRBV10-3 and TRBJ1-5, with D maybe TRBD1 (5 bases). Sequencing was done on a sample of peripheral blood. This sequence originates from a woman aged 60 to 75 with acute or convalescent COVID-19. CDR3 protein: CAISESSGLSNQPQHF. The CDR3, as DNA: TGTGCCATCAGTGAGTCTTCAGGGCTATCCAATCAGCCCCAGCATTTT.